This T cell receptor beta chain was identified during a study of cytomegalovirus exposure and HLA in healthy donors. Study observations and caveats: Highly shared sequence variants in one cluster were likely a sequencing artifact.

This clone occurred once. Its target is not known. PCR primers comprised 60 Vbeta and 13 Jbeta primers. Only in-frame clones appear in the TCRdb table, and some are missing; sequencing was by immunoSEQ multiplex PCR. The sample lists approximately 140,000 clones; 81% were seen once. The receptor's source is a man younger than 30 in good health and CMV-seronegative. Sample: PBMCs.

DNA for the CDR3: TGTGCCAGCAGCGTCGGGGACAGGGCGGGCTATGGCTACACCTTC. As protein: CASSVGDRAGYGYTF. This chain uses TRBV9 with TRBJ1-2, with TRBD1 identical over 9 bases. The CDR3 is 15 amino acids. The junction had 6 bases not matched to a gene; V was cut back by 2 bases and J by 4 bases. The germline V gene encodes CDR1 SGDLS and CDR2 YYNGEE.